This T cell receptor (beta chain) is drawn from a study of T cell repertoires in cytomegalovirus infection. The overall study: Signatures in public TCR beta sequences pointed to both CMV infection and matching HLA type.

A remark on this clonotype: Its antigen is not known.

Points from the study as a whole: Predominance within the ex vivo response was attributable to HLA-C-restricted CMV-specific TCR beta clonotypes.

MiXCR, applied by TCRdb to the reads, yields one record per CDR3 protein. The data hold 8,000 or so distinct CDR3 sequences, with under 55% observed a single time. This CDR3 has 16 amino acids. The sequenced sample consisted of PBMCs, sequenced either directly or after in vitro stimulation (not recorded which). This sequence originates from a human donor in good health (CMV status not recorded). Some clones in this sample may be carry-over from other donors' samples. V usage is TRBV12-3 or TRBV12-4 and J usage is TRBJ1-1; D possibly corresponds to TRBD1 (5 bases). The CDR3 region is CAIRLRVSKQCTEAFF. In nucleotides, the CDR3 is TGTGCAATCAGACTCAGGGTTTCCAAACAGTGCACTGAAGCTTTCTTT.